This TCR beta chain appears in the sequencing data of a study of cytomegalovirus exposure and HLA in healthy donors. General study points: High sensitivity and specificity were reportedly achieved when the classifier diagnosed cytomegalovirus status. Sequences of the TCR beta chain were said to predict the HLA-A and HLA-B alleles of most subjects accurately. Specificity for CMV antigens was confirmed in vitro for a few of the CMV-associated chains.

Donors counted as nominally healthy when sampled, yet unrecorded immune exposures were likely. For this clone: Its specificity is unknown.

The PCR ran on 60 Vbeta and 13 Jbeta primers. Repertoires were generated with immunoSEQ multiplex PCR, while TCRdb's copy carries only in-frame clones and drops some. Its clone listing holds under 150,000 clones. The germline gives CDR1 SGHTA, CDR2 FQGNSA. This CDR3 is 16 amino acids long. V was pared by 0 bases and J by 2 bases, with 5 bases of the junction left unmatched. Material: PBMCs. The genes are TRBV7-2 and TRBJ2-7, with 9 positions matching TRBD2. The receptor was isolated from a woman aged 55-75 years in good health and CMV-seronegative. CDR3 region: CASSLAVAGAPYEQYF. DNA for the CDR3: TGTGCCAGCAGCTTAGCCGTAGCGGGGGCCCCCTACGAGCAGTACTTC.